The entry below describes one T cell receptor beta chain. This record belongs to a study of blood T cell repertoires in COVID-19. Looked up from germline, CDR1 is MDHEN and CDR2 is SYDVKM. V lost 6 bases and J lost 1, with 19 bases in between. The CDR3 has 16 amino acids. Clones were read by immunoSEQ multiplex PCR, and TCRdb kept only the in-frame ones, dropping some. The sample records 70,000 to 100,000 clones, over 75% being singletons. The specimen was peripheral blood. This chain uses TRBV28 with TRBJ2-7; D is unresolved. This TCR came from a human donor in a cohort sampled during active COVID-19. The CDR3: CASRETSDESSYEQYF. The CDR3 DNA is TGTGCCAGCAGAGAAACAAGCGATGAGAGTTCCTACGAGCAGTACTTC.